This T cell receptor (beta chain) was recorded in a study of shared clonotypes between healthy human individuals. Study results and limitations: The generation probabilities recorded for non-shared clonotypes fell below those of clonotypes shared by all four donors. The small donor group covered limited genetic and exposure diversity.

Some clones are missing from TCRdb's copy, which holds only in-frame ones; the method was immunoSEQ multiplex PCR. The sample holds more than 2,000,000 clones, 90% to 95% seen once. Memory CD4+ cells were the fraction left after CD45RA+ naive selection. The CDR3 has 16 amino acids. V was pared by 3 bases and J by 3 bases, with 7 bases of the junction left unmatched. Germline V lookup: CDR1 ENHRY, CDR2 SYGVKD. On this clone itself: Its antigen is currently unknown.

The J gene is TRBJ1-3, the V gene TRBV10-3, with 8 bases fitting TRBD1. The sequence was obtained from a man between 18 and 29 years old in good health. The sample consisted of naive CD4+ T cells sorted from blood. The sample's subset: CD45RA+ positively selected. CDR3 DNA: TGTGCCATCAGTGAAGTAGACAGGGGATTTGGAAACACCATATATTTT. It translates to CAISEVDRGFGNTIYF.